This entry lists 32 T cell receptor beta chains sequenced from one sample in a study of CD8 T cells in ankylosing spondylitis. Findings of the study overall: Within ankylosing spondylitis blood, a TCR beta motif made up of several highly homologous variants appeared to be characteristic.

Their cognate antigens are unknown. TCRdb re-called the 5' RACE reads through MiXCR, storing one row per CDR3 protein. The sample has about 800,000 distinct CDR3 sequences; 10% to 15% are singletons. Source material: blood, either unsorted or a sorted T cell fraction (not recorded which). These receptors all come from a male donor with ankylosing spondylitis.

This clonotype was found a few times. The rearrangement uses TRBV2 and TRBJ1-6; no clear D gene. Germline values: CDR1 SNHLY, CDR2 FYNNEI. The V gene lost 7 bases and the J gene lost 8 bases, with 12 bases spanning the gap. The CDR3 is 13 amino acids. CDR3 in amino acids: CASISRTDSPLHF. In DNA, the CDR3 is TGTGCCAGCATTTCCCGGACGGATTCACCCCTCCACTTT.

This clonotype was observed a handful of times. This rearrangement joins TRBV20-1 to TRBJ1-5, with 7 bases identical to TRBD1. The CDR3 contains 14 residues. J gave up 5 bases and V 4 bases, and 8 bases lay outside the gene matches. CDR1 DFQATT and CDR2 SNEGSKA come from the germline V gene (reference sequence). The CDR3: CSAKGAADDQPQHF. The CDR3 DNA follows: TGCAGTGCTAAGGGGGCGGCAGACGATCAGCCCCAGCATTTT.

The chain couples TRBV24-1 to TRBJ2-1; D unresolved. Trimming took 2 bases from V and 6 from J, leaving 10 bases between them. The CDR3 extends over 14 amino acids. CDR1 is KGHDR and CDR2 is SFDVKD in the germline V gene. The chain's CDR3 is CATSDSGPGNEQFF. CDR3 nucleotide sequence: TGTGCCACCAGTGATTCAGGTCCTGGCAATGAGCAGTTCTTC.

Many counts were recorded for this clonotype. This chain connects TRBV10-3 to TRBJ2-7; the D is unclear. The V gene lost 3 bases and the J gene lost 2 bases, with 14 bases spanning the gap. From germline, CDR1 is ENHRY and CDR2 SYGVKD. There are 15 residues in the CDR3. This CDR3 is CAISDLGMGTYEQYF. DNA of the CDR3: TGTGCCATCAGTGACCTAGGAATGGGGACCTACGAGCAGTACTTC.

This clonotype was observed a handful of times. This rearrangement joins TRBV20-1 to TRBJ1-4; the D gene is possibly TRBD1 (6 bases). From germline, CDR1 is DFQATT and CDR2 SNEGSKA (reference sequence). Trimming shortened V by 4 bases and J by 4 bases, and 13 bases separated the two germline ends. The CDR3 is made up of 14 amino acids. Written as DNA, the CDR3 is TGCAGTGCTATGGGAGGACAGATTAATGAAAAACTGTTTTTT. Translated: CSAMGGQINEKLFF.

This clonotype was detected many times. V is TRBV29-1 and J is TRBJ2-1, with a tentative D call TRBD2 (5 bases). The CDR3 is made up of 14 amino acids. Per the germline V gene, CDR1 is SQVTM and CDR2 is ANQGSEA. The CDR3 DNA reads TGCACTGTTCGGGCCCGGGGTTCCTACAATGAGCAGTTCTTC. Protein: CTVRARGSYNEQFF.

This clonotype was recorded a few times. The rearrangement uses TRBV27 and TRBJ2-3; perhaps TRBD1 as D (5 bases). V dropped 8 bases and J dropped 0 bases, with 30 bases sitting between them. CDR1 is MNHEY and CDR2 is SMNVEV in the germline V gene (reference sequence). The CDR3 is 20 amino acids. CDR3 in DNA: TGTGCCAGCGCACTTGGGGCAGTCAAGCTCTACACCTTTAGCACAGATACGCAGTATTTT. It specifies CASALGAVKLYTFSTDTQYF.

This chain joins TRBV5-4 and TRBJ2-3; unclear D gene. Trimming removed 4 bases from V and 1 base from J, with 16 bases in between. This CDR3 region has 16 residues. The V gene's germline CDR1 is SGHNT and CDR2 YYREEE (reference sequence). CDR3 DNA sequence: TGTGCCAGCAGCCCCCAGCGCGGAATGGGCACAGATACGCAGTATTTT. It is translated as CASSPQRGMGTDTQYF.

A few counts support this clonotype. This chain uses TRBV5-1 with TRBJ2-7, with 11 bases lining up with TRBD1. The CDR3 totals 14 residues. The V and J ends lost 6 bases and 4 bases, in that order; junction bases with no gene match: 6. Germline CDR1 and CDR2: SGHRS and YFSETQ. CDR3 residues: CASTIGQGAYEQYF. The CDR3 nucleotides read TGCGCCAGCACCATCGGACAGGGGGCTTACGAGCAGTACTTC.

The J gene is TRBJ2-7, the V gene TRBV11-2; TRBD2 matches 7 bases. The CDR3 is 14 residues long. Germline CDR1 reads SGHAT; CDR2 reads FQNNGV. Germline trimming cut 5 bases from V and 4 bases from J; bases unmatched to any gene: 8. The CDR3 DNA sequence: TGTGCCAGCAGCCCGACTAGGGGAGGGTACGAGCAGTACTTC. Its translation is CASSPTRGGYEQYF.

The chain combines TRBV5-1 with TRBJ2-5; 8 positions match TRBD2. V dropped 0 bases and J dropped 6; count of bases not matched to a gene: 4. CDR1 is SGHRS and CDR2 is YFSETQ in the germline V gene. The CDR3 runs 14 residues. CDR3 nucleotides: TGCGCCAGCAGCTTGGGAAGCGGGGGACAGACCCAGTACTTC. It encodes CASSLGSGGQTQYF.

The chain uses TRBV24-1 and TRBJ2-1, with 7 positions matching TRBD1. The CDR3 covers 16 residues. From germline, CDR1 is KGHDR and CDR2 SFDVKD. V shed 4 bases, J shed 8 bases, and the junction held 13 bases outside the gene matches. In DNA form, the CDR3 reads TGTGCCACCAGTGACCCCCGAGACAGGGCCCTATATGAGCAGTTCTTC. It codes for CATSDPRDRALYEQFF.

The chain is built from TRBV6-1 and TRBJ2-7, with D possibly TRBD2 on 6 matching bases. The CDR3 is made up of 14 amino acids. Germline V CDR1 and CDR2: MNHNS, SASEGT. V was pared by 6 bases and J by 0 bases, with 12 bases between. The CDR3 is CASRPGGSSYEQYF. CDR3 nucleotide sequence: TGTGCCAGCAGACCTGGAGGGAGCTCCTACGAGCAGTACTTC.

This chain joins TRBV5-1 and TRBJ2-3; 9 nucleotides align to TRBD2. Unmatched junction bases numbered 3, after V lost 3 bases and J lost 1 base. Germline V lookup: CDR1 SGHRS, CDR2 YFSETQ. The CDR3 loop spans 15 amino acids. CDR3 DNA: TGCGCCAGCAGCTCCGTAGCGGGAGGCACAGATACGCAGTATTTT. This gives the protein CASSSVAGGTDTQYF.

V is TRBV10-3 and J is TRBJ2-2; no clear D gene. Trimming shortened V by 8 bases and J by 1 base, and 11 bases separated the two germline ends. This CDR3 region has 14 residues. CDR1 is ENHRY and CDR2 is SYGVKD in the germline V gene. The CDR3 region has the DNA TGTGCCATCGGGCTGACACTGAACACCGGGGAGCTGTTTTTT. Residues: CAIGLTLNTGELFF.

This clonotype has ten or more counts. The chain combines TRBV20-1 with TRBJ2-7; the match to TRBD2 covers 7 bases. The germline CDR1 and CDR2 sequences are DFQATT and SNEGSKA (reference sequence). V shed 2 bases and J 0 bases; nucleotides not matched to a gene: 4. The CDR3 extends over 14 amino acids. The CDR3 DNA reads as TGCAGTGCTAGAATCGGGGGGACCTCCTACGAGCAGTACTTC. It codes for CSARIGGTSYEQYF.

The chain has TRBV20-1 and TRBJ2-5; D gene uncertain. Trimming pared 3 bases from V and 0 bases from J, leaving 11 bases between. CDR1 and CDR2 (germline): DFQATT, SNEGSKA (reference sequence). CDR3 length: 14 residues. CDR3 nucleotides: TGCAGTGCTAGGCGGCTACTGAACCAAGAGACCCAGTACTTC. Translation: CSARRLLNQETQYF.

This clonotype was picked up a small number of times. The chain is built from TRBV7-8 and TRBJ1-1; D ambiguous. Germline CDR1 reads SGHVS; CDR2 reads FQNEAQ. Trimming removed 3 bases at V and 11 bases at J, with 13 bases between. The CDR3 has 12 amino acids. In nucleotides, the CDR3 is TGTGCCAGCAGCTTTCGCACGGGTCGGGCTTTCTTT. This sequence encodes CASSFRTGRAFF. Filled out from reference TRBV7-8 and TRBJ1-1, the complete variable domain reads GAGVSQSPRYKVAKRGQDVALRCDPISGHVSLFWYQQALGQGPEFLTYFQNEAQLDKSGLPSDRFFAERPEGSVSTLKIQRTQQEDSAVYLCASSFRTGRAFFGQGTRLTVV.

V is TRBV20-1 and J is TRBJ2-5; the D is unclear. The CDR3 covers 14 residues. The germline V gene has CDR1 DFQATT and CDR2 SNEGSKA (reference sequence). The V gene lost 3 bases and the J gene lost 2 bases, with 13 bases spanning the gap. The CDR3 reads CSASVGGLQETQYF. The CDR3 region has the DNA TGCAGTGCTAGTGTGGGCGGCTTACAAGAGACCCAGTACTTC.

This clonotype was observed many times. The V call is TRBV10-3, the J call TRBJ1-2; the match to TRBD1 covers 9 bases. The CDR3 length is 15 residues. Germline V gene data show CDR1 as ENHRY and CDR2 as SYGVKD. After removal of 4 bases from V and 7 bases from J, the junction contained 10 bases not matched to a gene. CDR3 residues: CAISVAGTGYSGYTF. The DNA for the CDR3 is TGTGCCATCAGTGTAGCCGGGACAGGGTATTCTGGCTACACCTTC.

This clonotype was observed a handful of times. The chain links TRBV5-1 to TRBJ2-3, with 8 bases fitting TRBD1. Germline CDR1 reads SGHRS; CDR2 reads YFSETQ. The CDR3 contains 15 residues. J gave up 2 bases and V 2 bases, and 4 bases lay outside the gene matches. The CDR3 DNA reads TGCGCCAGCAGCTTAGACAGGGGTCACACAGATACGCAGTATTTT. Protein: CASSLDRGHTDTQYF.

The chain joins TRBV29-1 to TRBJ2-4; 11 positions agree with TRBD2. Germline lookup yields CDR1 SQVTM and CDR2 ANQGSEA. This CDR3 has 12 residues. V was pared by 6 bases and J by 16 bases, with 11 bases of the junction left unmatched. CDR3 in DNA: TGCAGCGTCTCCGTAGCGGGAGGGCTGTCTTACTTC. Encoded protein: CSVSVAGGLSYF.

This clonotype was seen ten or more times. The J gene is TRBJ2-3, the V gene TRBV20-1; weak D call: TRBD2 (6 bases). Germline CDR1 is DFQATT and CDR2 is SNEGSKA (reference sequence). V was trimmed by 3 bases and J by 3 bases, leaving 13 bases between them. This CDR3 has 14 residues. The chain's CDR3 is CSASVPSVTDTQYF. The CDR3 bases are TGCAGTGCTAGCGTCCCTAGCGTTACAGATACGCAGTATTTT.

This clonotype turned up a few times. CDR3 bases: TGTGCCAGCAACCTTGTAGCAGATACGCAGTATTTT. Its protein is CASNLVADTQYF. V gene TRBV7-2 combines with J gene TRBJ2-3; no reliable D call. This CDR3 contains 12 residues. V was cut by 7 bases and J by 4 bases, with 9 bases left in between. The germline V gene has CDR1 SGHTA and CDR2 FQGNSA.

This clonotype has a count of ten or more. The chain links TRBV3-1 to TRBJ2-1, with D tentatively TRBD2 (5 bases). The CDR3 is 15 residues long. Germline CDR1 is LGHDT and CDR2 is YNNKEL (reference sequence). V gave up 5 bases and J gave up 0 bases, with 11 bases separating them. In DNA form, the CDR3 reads TGTGCCAGCAGCTCAGCGGTTAGCTCCTACAATGAGCAGTTCTTC. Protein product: CASSSAVSSYNEQFF.

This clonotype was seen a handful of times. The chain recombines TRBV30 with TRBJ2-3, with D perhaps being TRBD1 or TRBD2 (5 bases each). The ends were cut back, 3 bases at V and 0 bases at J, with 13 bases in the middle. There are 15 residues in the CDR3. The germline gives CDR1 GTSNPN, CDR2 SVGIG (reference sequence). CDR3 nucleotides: TGTGCCTGGAGCCGTCGGGGCGGGAGCACAGATACGCAGTATTTT. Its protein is CAWSRRGGSTDTQYF.

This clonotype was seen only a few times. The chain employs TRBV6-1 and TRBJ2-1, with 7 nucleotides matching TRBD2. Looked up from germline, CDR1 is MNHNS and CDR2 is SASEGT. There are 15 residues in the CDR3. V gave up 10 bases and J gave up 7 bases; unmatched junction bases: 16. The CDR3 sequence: CATAILAASWNEQFF. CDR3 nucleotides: TGTGCCACCGCGATCCTAGCGGCCAGCTGGAATGAGCAGTTCTTC.

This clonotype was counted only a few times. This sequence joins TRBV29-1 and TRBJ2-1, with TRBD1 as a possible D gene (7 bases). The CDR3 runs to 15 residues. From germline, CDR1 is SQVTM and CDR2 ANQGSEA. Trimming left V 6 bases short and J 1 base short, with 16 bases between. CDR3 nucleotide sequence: TGCAGCGTCGCCTCAGCAGGGGGGTCCTACAATGAGCAGTTCTTC. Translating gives CSVASAGGSYNEQFF.

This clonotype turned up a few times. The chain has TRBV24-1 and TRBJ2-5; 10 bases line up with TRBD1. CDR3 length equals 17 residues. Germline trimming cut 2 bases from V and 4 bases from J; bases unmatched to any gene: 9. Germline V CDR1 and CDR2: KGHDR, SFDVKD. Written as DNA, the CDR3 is TGTGCCACCAGTGATTCCACGCCGGGACAGGGGAGAGAGACCCAGTACTTC. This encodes CATSDSTPGQGRETQYF.

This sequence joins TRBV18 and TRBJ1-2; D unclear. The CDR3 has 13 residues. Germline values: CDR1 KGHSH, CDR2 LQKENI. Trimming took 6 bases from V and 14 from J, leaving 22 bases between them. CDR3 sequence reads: CASSPSGREALTF. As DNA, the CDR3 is TGTGCCAGCTCGCCTTCGGGGAGGGAGGCCTTAACCTTC.

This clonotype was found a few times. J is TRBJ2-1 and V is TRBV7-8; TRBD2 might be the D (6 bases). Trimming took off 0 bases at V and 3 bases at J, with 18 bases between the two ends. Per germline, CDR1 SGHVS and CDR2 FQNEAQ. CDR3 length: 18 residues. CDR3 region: CASSLAIGRTNRYNEQFF. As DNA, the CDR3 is TGTGCCAGCAGCTTAGCCATAGGTCGGACTAACCGCTACAATGAGCAGTTCTTC. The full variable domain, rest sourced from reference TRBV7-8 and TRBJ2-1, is GAGVSQSPRYKVAKRGQDVALRCDPISGHVSLFWYQQALGQGPEFLTYFQNEAQLDKSGLPSDRFFAERPEGSVSTLKIQRTQQEDSAVYLCASSLAIGRTNRYNEQFFGPGTRLTVL.

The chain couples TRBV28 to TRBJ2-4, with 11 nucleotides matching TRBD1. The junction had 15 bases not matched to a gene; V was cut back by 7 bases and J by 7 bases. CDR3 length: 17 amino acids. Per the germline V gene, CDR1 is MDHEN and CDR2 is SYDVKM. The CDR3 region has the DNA TGTGCCAGCACCCGGACAGGGGGCCCTTTGAGGGGTAACATTCAGTACTTC. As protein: CASTRTGGPLRGNIQYF. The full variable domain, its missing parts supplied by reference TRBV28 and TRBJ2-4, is DVKVTQSSRYLVKRTGEKVFLECVQDMDHENMFWYRQDPGLGLRLIYFSYDVKMKEKGDIPEGYSVSREKKERFSLILESASTNQTSMYLCASTRTGGPLRGNIQYFGAGTRLSVL.